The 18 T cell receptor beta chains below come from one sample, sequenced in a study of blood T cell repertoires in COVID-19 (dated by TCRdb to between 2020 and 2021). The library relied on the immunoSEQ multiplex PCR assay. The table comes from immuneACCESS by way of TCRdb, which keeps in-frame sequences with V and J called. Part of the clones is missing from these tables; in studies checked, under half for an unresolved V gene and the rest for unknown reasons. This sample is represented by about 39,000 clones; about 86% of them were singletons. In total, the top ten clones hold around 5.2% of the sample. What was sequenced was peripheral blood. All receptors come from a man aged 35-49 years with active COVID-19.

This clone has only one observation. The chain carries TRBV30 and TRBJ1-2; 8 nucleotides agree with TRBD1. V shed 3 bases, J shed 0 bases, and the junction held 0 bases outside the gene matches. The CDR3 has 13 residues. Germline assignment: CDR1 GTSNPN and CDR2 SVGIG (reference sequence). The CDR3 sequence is CAWRQGANYGYTF. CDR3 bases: TGTGCCTGGAGACAGGGGGCTAACTATGGCTACACCTTC.

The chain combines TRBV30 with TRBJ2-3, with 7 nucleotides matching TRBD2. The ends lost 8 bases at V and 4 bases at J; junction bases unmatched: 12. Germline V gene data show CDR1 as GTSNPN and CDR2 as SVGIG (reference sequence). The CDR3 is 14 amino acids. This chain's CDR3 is CAGDRGSYSDTQYF. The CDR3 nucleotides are TGTGCCGGGGACCGCGGGAGTTATTCAGATACGCAGTATTTT.

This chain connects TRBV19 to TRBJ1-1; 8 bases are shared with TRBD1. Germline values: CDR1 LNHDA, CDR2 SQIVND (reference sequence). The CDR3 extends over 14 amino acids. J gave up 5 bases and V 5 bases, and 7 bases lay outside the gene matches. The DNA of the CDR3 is TGTGCCAGTAGTTGGGGACAGGAGCGGACTGAAGCTTTCTTT. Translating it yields CASSWGQERTEAFF.

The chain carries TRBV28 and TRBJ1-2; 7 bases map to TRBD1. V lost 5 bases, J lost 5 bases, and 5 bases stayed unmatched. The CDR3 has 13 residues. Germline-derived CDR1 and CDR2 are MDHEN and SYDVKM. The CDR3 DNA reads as TGTGCCAGCAGTCCCCGGGACAGTTATGGCTACACCTTC. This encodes CASSPRDSYGYTF.

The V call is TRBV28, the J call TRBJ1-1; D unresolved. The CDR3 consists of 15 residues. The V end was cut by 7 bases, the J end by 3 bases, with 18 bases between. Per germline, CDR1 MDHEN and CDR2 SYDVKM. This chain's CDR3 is CASIAVQRLDTEAFF. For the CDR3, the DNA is TGTGCCAGCATAGCGGTCCAAAGGCTGGACACTGAAGCTTTCTTT.

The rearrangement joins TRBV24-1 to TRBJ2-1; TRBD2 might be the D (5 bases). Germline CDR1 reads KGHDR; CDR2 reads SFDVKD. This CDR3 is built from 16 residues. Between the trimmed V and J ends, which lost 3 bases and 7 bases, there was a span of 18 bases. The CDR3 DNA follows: TGTGCCACCAGTGATCCCGGGCTGCCGGAGGAGAATGAGCAGTTCTTC. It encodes CATSDPGLPEENEQFF.

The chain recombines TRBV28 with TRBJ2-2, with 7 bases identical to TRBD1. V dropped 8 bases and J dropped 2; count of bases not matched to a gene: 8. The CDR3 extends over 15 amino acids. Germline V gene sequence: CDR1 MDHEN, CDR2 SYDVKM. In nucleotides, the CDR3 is TGTGCCAGCCGCCCGGGACAGATTAACACCGGGGAGCTGTTTTTT. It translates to CASRPGQINTGELFF.

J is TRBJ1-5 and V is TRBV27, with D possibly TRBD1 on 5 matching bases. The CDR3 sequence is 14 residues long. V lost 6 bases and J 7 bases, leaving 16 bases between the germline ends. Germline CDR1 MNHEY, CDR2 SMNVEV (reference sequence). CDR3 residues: CASRPGGRSQPQHF. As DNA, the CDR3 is TGTGCCAGCAGACCGGGGGGAAGGAGCCAGCCCCAGCATTTT.

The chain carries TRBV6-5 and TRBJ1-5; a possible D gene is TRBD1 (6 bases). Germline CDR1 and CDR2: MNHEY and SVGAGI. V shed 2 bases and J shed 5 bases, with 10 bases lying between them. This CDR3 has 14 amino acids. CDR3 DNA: TGTGCCAGCAGTTACGCAGGGGCCCATCAGCCCCAGCATTTT. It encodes CASSYAGAHQPQHF.

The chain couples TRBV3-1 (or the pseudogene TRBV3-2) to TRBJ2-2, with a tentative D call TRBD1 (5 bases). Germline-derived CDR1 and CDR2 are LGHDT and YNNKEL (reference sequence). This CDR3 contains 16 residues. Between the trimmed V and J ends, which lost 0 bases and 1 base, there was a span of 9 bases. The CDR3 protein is CASSQDYRQNTGELFF. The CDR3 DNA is TGTGCCAGCAGCCAAGATTACAGGCAGAACACCGGGGAGCTGTTTTTT.

CDR3 amino acids: CATSRDRGIGQPQHF. DNA of the CDR3: TGTGCCACCAGCAGAGATCGGGGGATAGGGCAGCCCCAGCATTTT. The genes are TRBV15 and TRBJ1-5; maybe TRBD1 (5 bases). Germline V gene data show CDR1 as LNHNV and CDR2 as YYDKDF (reference sequence). V lost 0 bases, J lost 7 bases, and 13 bases lay in between. CDR3 size: 15 residues.

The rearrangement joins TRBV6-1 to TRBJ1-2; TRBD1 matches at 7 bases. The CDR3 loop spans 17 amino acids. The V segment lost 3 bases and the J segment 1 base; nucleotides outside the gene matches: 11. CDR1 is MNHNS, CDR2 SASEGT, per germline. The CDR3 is CASSEVAGQRINYGYTF. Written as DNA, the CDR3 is TGTGCCAGCAGTGAGGTCGCGGGACAGAGGATTAACTATGGCTACACCTTC.

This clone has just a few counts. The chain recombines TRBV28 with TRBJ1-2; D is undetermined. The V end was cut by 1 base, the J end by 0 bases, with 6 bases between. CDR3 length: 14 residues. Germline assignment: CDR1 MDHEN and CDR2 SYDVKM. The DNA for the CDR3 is TGTGCCAGCAGTTTATTCACGGCTAACTATGGCTACACCTTC. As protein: CASSLFTANYGYTF.

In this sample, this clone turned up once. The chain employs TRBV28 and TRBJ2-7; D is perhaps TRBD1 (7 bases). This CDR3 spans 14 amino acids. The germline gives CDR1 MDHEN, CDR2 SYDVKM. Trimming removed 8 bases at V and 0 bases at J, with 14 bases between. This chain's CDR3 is CASSPGDSSYEQYF. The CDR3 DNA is TGTGCCAGCTCCCCGGGGGACAGCTCCTACGAGCAGTACTTC.

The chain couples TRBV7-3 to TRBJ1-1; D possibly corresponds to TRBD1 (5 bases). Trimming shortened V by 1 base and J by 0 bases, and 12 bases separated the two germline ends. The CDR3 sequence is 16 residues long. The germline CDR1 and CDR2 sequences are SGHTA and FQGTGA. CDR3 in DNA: TGTGCCAGCAGCTTAAATGGAGGGGCCATGAACACTGAAGCTTTCTTT. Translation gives CASSLNGGAMNTEAFF.

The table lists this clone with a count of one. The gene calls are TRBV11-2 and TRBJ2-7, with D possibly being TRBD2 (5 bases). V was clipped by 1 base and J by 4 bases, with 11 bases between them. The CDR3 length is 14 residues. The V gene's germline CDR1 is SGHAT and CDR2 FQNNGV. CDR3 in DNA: TGTGCCAGCAGCTTAGCGGGATTCACGTACGAGCAGTACTTC. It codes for CASSLAGFTYEQYF.

The CDR3 DNA follows: TGTGCCAGCAGCTTACAGTTGGCTGGCTACACCTTC. Protein sequence: CASSLQLAGYTF. J is TRBJ1-2 and V is TRBV7-9; D remains unclear. Germline V gene sequence: CDR1 SEHNR, CDR2 FQNEAQ (reference sequence). Trimming removed 2 bases at V and 7 bases at J, with 8 bases between. This CDR3 comprises 12 residues.

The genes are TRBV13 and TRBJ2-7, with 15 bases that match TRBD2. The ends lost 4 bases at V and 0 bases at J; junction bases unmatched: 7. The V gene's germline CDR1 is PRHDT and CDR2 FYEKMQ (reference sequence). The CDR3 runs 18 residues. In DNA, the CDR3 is TGTGCCAGCAGCTCTCCGGGACTAGCGGGAGGACCCTCCTACGAGCAGTACTTC. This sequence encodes CASSSPGLAGGPSYEQYF.